One TCR beta chain is described in this entry. This sample is part of a study of T cell responses to AZD1222 COVID-19 vaccine. Sequencing used immunoSEQ multiplex PCR; TCRdb keeps in-frame clones, though not all of them. The sample lists around 100,000 clones, more than 85% occurring once. CDR1 SEHNR and CDR2 FQNEAQ come from the germline V gene (reference sequence). The CDR3 runs 12 residues. Trimming took off 1 base at V and 7 bases at J, with 7 bases between the two ends. This sequence joins TRBV7-9 and TRBJ1-2; D is uncertain. The material was peripheral blood, obtained on day 0 of AZD1222 vaccination. The clonotype comes from an adult in good health. The CDR3 nucleotides read TGTGCCAGCAGCTTAGATCAGGCTGGCTACACCTTC. Its protein product is CASSLDQAGYTF.